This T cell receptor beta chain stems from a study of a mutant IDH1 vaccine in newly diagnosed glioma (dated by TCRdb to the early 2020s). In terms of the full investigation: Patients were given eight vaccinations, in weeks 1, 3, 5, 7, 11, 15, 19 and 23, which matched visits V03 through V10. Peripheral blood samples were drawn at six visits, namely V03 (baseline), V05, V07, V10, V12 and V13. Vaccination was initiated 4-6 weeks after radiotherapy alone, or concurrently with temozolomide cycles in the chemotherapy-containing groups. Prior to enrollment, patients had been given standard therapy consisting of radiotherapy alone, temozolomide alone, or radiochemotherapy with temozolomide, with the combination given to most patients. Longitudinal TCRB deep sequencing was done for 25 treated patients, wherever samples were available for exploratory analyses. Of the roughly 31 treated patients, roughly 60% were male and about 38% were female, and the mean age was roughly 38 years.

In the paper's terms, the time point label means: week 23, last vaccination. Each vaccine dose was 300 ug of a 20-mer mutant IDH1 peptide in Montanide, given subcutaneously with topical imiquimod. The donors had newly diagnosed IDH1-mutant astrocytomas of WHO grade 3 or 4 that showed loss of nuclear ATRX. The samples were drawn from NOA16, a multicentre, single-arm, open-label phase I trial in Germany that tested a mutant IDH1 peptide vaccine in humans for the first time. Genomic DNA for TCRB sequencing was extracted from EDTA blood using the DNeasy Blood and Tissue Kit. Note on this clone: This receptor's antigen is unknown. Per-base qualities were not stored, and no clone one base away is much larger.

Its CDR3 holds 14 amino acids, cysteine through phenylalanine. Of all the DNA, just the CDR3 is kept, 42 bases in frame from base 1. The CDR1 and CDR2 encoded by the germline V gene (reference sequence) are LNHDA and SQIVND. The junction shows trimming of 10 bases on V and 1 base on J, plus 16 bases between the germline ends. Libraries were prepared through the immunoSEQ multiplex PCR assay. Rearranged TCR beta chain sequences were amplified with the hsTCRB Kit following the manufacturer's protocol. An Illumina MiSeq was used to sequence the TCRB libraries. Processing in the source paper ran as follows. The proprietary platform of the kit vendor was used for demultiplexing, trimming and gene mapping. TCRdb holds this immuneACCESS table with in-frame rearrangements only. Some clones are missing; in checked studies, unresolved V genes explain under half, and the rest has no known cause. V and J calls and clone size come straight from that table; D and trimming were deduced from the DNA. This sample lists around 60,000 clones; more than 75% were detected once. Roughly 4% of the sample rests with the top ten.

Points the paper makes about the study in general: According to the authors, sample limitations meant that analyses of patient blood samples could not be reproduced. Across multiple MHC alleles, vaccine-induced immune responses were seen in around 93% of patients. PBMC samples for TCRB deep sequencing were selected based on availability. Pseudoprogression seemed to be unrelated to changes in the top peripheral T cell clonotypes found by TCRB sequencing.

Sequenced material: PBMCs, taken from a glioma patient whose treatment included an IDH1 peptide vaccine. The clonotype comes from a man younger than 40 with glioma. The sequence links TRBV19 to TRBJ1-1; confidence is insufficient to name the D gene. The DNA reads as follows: TGTGCCACCAGAACCGGGAGTAGGAACACTGAAGCTTTCTTT. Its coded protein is CATRTGSRNTEAFF.